Listed below are T cell receptor beta chains from one sample, sequenced in a study of blood T cell repertoires in COVID-19. Some clones are missing from TCRdb's copy, which holds only in-frame ones; the method was immunoSEQ multiplex PCR. The top ten clones hold 2.6% of a sample with 250,000 to 350,000 clones, 90% of them seen once. Sequenced sample: PBMCs or T cells enriched from blood (not recorded which). The source is a man aged 60 to 75 who had recovered from COVID-19. The CDR3 runs from the conserved cysteine through the conserved F or W. D genes are given only for firm matches. For some rows the clone size is stated as once, few or many, or as a class when expanded; others skip it.

D: .; V: TRBV18; size: .; J: TRBJ1-5; DNA: TGTGCCAGCTCCAGGGCAGGCCCCAATCAGCCCCAGCATTTT; CDR3: CASSRAGPNQPQHF
D: TRBD1; V: TRBV6-1; size: .; J: TRBJ1-4; DNA: TGTGCCAGCAGTGGGCTGACAGGGATCACTAATGAAAAACTGTTTTTT; CDR3: CASSGLTGITNEKLFF
D: TRBD1; V: TRBV14; size: once; J: TRBJ2-5; DNA: TGTGCCAGCAGCCAAGTGGGACAGGGGGCGCTTGAGACCCAGTACTTC; CDR3: CASSQVGQGALETQYF
D: TRBD1; V: TRBV7-9; size: .; J: TRBJ2-7; DNA: TGTGCCAGCAGCGCTGGGACAGGGGGTAAGGCCGAGCAGTACTTC; CDR3: CASSAGTGGKAEQYF
D: .; V: TRBV9; size: few; J: TRBJ2-2; DNA: TGTGCCAGCAGTATAAGGAGGGGAGCCGGGGAGCTGTTTTTT; CDR3: CASSIRRGAGELFF
D: .; V: TRBV11-3; size: .; J: TRBJ2-7; DNA: TGTGCCAGCAGCCCCACTGGCACTACCTACGAGCAGTACTTC; CDR3: CASSPTGTTYEQYF
D: .; V: TRBV21-1; size: once; J: TRBJ2-5; DNA: TGTGCCAGCAGCGAACAGGGCCCTTCCCAAGAGACCCAGTACTTC; CDR3: CASSEQGPSQETQYF
D: .; V: TRBV9; size: .; J: TRBJ2-2; DNA: TGTGCCAGCAGCGTAGAGGCGGGATGGGCCGGGGAGCTGTTTTTT; CDR3: CASSVEAGWAGELFF
D: TRBD1; V: TRBV7-2; size: .; J: TRBJ2-7; DNA: TGTGCCAGCAGCTTAGTCAGGGGGCGAGGGGAGCAGTACTTC; CDR3: CASSLVRGRGEQYF
D: .; V: TRBV19; size: .; J: TRBJ1-4; DNA: TGTGCCAGTAGCGGGTTCGAAAAACTGTTTTTT; CDR3: CASSGFEKLFF
D: TRBD2; V: TRBV27; size: .; J: TRBJ2-7; DNA: TGTGCCAGCAGTTACGCTAGCGGACCCTACGAGCAGTACTTC; CDR3: CASSYASGPYEQYF
D: .; V: TRBV27; size: .; J: TRBJ2-1; DNA: TGTGCCAGCAGTCCCATCACAGGGTCCAATGAGCAGTTCTTC; CDR3: CASSPITGSNEQFF
D: .; V: TRBV12-3/TRBV12-4; size: .; J: TRBJ1-1; DNA: TGTGCCATCAAGCCGGAGGGTCTGCCTGAAGCTTTCTTT; CDR3: CAIKPEGLPEAFF